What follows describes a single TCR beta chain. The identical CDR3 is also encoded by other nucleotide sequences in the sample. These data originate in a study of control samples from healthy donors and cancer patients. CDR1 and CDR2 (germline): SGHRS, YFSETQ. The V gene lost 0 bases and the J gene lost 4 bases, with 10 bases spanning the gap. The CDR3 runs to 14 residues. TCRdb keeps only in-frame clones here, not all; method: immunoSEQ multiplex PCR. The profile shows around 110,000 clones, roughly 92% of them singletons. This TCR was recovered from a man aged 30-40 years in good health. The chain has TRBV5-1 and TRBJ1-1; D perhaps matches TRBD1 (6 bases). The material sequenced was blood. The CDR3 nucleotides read TGCGCCAGCAGCTTGGGAGGGGGGGGCACTGAAGCTTTCTTT. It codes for CASSLGGGGTEAFF.